Following are 29 T cell receptor beta chains from one sample sequenced in a study of cytomegalovirus exposure and HLA in healthy donors. The method was immunoSEQ multiplex PCR; TCRdb's version includes in-frame clones alone and lacks a portion of them. The sample consists of 350,000 or so clones, about nine tenths of them appearing once. Sequenced sample: PBMCs. The source of these receptors is a woman between 18 and 29 years old in good health and CMV-seronegative.

V and J are TRBV7-9 and TRBJ2-1, with 7 bases matching TRBD2. J was trimmed by 9 bases and V by 2 bases; bases with no gene match: 1. The CDR3 loop spans 12 amino acids. The V gene's germline CDR1 is SEHNR and CDR2 FQNEAQ (reference sequence). Here the CDR3 reads CASSLWGGEQFF. The CDR3 nucleotides are TGTGCCAGCAGCTTATGGGGGGGTGAGCAGTTCTTC. Complete variable domain (other parts from reference TRBV7-9 and TRBJ2-1): DTGVSQNPRHKITKRGQNVTFRCDPISEHNRLYWYRQTLGQGPEFLTYFQNEAQLEKSRLLSDRFSAERPKGSFSTLEIQRTEQGDSAMYLCASSLWGGEQFFGPGTRLTVL.

This clone was detected only a few times. The chain combines TRBV30 with TRBJ1-1, with 8 bases matching TRBD1. This CDR3 spans 12 amino acids. The germline gives CDR1 GTSNPN, CDR2 SVGIG (reference sequence). V lost 6 bases, J lost 5 bases, and 5 bases stayed unmatched. This CDR3 is CACDRGGTEAFF. The CDR3 DNA is TGTGCCTGCGACAGGGGAGGAACTGAAGCTTTCTTT.

This clone was recorded once. V usage is TRBV2 and J usage is TRBJ2-1; TRBD2 agrees at 12 bases. Trimming at V came to 3 bases and at J to 8 bases, leaving 8 bases not matched to a gene. There are 16 residues in the CDR3. The V gene's germline CDR1 is SNHLY and CDR2 FYNNEI. The CDR3 sequence is CASSERGTSGLDEQFF. The CDR3 DNA follows: TGTGCCAGCAGTGAGCGGGGGACTAGCGGGTTAGATGAGCAGTTCTTC.

DNA for the CDR3: TGCGCCAGCAGCCAAGGGACAGTCTCCTACGAGCAGTACTTC. Amino acids: CASSQGTVSYEQYF. The chain combines TRBV4-1 with TRBJ2-7; D is perhaps TRBD1 (6 bases). Germline V gives CDR1 MGHRA, CDR2 YSYEKL. CDR3 length: 14 amino acids. V was trimmed by 1 base and J by 0 bases, leaving 7 bases between them.

This clone was picked up one time. The chain is built from TRBV27 and TRBJ2-7; 9 bases fit TRBD1. The length of the CDR3 is 18 residues. With 3 bases clipped from V and 4 bases from J, the junction kept 16 bases outside the gene matches. Germline V lookup: CDR1 MNHEY, CDR2 SMNVEV (reference sequence). The CDR3 spells CASSLMAGSGTGSYEQYF. CDR3 nucleotide sequence: TGTGCCAGCAGTTTGATGGCCGGGTCCGGGACAGGGAGTTACGAGCAGTACTTC.

CDR3 in DNA: TGTGCCAGCAGTTTAGCTAGCGGGACCTACGAGCAGTACTTC. Its translation is CASSLASGTYEQYF. V usage is TRBV28 and J usage is TRBJ2-7, with 9 positions matching TRBD2. The CDR3 is made up of 14 amino acids. CDR1 and CDR2 (germline): MDHEN, SYDVKM. With V trimmed by 2 bases and J by 2 bases, 1 base remained unmatched.

The chain carries TRBV7-2 and TRBJ2-7; TRBD1 matches 7 bases. The CDR3 is made up of 14 amino acids. Looked up from germline, CDR1 is SGHTA and CDR2 is FQGNSA. The ends lost 8 bases at V and 4 bases at J; junction bases unmatched: 11. CDR3 DNA sequence: TGTGCCAGCTCAGGACGACAGGGAGCGTACGAGCAGTACTTC. It yields the protein CASSGRQGAYEQYF.

The chain carries TRBV27 and TRBJ2-1; TRBD2 is a possible D gene (7 bases). V was clipped by 1 base and J by 7 bases, with 29 bases between them. The CDR3 length is 20 residues. Germline CDR1 is MNHEY and CDR2 is SMNVEV (reference sequence). The CDR3: CASSLLTRQGSPGLKNEQFF. CDR3 sequence (DNA): TGTGCCAGCAGTTTATTAACCCGGCAGGGGTCCCCGGGACTAAAGAATGAGCAGTTCTTC.

This clone was picked up many times. The V gene is TRBV7-8, the J gene TRBJ2-7; D is unresolved. Trimming took off 2 bases at V and 2 bases at J, with 4 bases between the two ends. CDR3 length: 12 amino acids. The germline V gene has CDR1 SGHVS and CDR2 FQNEAQ. The CDR3 here is CASSLQTYEQYF. The CDR3 DNA reads as TGTGCCAGCAGCTTACAAACCTACGAGCAGTACTTC.

This clone has more than one count but fewer than ten. This chain uses TRBV7-9 with TRBJ1-2; D gene ambiguous. The CDR3 length is 15 residues. Germline CDR1 is SEHNR and CDR2 is FQNEAQ (reference sequence). Trimming pared 5 bases from V and 1 base from J, leaving 14 bases between. The CDR3 region is CASSPQVRINYGYTF. The CDR3 DNA reads as TGTGCCAGCAGCCCCCAAGTCAGGATTAACTATGGCTACACCTTC.

V is TRBV5-1 and J is TRBJ2-1; TRBD1 matches at 12 bases. The length of the CDR3 is 16 residues. Trimming removed 2 bases from V and 9 bases from J; junction bases left unmatched: 9. Germline CDR1 SGHRS, CDR2 YFSETQ. The CDR3 nucleotides read TGCGCCAGCAGCTTAGCGGGACAGGGGGCCCAAGGTGAGCAGTTCTTC. Amino acid sequence: CASSLAGQGAQGEQFF.

V usage is TRBV11-2 and J usage is TRBJ2-7, with TRBD2 identical over 10 bases. V was clipped by 5 bases and J by 1 base; unmatched bases: 8. The germline V gene has CDR1 SGHAT and CDR2 FQNNGV. The CDR3 consists of 16 residues. The CDR3 region is CASSPRTSGNSYEQYF. CDR3 nucleotide sequence: TGTGCCAGCAGCCCTCGAACTAGCGGGAATTCCTACGAGCAGTACTTC.

The V call is TRBV27, the J call TRBJ2-2; no reliable D call. V lost 3 bases to trimming and J lost 5 bases, with 10 bases between them. The CDR3 length is 14 residues. Germline V gene sequence: CDR1 MNHEY, CDR2 SMNVEV (reference sequence). CDR3 residues: CASSFEPRTGELFF. The CDR3, as DNA: TGTGCCAGCAGTTTTGAACCCCGGACCGGGGAGCTGTTTTTT.

The chain recombines TRBV30 with TRBJ2-2, with 10 bases fitting TRBD1. The CDR3 is 16 amino acids. V lost 7 bases and J lost 6; bases outside the gene matches: 14. The V gene's germline CDR1 is GTSNPN and CDR2 SVGIG (reference sequence). As DNA, the CDR3 is TGTGCCTACGCTTCCCTAAGGGACAGGGGAGCCGGGGAGCTGTTTTTT. Its protein is CAYASLRDRGAGELFF.

The rearrangement links TRBV2 to TRBJ1-5; TRBD1 is a possible D gene (6 bases). CDR3 size: 15 residues. V was clipped by 6 bases and J by 0 bases, with 12 bases between them. Germline CDR1 SNHLY, CDR2 FYNNEI. In nucleotides, the CDR3 is TGTGCCAGCAGACAGGGTGACTTTAGCAATCAGCCCCAGCATTTT. This translates into CASRQGDFSNQPQHF.

This clone was recorded many times. In nucleotides, the CDR3 is TGTGCCACCAGCGCCGGGACAGGGAGTACAAACGAGCAGTACTTC. It specifies CATSAGTGSTNEQYF. This chain connects TRBV15 to TRBJ2-7, with 9 bases aligning to TRBD1. Germline V gene data show CDR1 as LNHNV and CDR2 as YYDKDF (reference sequence). The CDR3 is made up of 15 amino acids. The V segment lost 5 bases and the J segment 5 bases; nucleotides outside the gene matches: 10.

The rearrangement uses TRBV15 and TRBJ1-4, with unresolved D. The V end was cut by 5 bases, the J end by 8 bases, with 9 bases between. The CDR3 loop spans 12 amino acids. Germline CDR1 LNHNV, CDR2 YYDKDF (reference sequence). The CDR3 sequence is CATSALREKLFF. CDR3 DNA: TGTGCCACCAGCGCACTACGGGAAAAACTGTTTTTT.

The chain has TRBV6-5 and TRBJ2-7, with D perhaps matching TRBD2 (5 bases). The CDR3 sequence is 13 residues long. V lost 11 bases to trimming and J lost 1 base, with 15 bases between them. Germline V gene data show CDR1 as MNHEY and CDR2 as SVGAGI. The CDR3 spells CAAGGRSSYEQYF. The CDR3 nucleotides read TGTGCCGCCGGTGGGAGATCTTCCTACGAGCAGTACTTC.

The genes are TRBV14 and TRBJ2-2; 9 nucleotides line up with TRBD1. This CDR3 comprises 16 residues. V lost 4 bases, J lost 0 bases, and 3 bases stayed unmatched. Germline CDR1 SGHDN, CDR2 FVKESK. DNA of the CDR3: TGTGCCAGCAGCCCCGACAGGGGGACGAACACCGGGGAGCTGTTTTTT. Its translation is CASSPDRGTNTGELFF.

The chain couples TRBV2 to TRBJ1-5; tentatively, D is TRBD1 (5 bases). Germline CDR1 reads SNHLY; CDR2 reads FYNNEI. V was cut by 3 bases and J by 2 bases, with 8 bases left in between. The CDR3 is 14 amino acids. CDR3 DNA sequence: TGTGCCAGCAGTGACAGGGCGGGCAATCAGCCCCAGCATTTT. Protein product: CASSDRAGNQPQHF.

The rearrangement uses TRBV29-1 and TRBJ2-7; tentatively, D is TRBD1 (7 bases). This CDR3 is built from 12 residues. Trimming shortened V by 4 bases and J by 4 bases, and 11 bases separated the two germline ends. CDR1 and CDR2 (germline): SQVTM, ANQGSEA. The CDR3 DNA is TGCAGCGTTGGGAGGGGGCTTTACGAGCAGTACTTC. Translating it yields CSVGRGLYEQYF.

This rearrangement joins TRBV27 to TRBJ2-2; no firm D call. V lost 5 bases to trimming and J lost 7 bases, with 11 bases between them. The CDR3 length is 13 residues. From germline, CDR1 is MNHEY and CDR2 SMNVEV (reference sequence). The CDR3 loop reads CASSPPYSGELFF. The CDR3 DNA follows: TGTGCCAGCAGTCCACCGTATAGCGGGGAGCTGTTTTTT.

The chain couples TRBV4-3 to TRBJ2-2; TRBD1 aligns across 9 bases. This CDR3 has 18 amino acids. Germline CDR1 is LGHNA and CDR2 is YSLEER. V lost 0 bases to trimming and J lost 4 bases; unmatched junction nucleotides: 9. The CDR3 nucleotides read TGCGCCAGCAGCCAAGAGGGTTGGGGGACAGGGACCACCGGGGAGCTGTTTTTT. It translates to CASSQEGWGTGTTGELFF.

This rearrangement joins TRBV30 to TRBJ1-1, with 7 positions matching TRBD1. J lost 4 bases, V lost 0 bases, and 8 bases had no gene match. CDR3 length: 15 amino acids. Germline CDR1 GTSNPN, CDR2 SVGIG (reference sequence). The CDR3 protein is CAWSVGGRLGTEAFF. In nucleotides, the CDR3 is TGTGCCTGGAGTGTAGGGGGCAGGCTAGGCACTGAAGCTTTCTTT. The entire variable domain, with the rest obtained from reference TRBV30 and TRBJ1-1, is as follows: SQTIHQWPATLVQPVGSPLSLECTVEGTSNPNLYWYRQAAGRGLQLLFYSVGIGQISSEVPQNLSASRPQDRQFILSSKKLLLSDSGFYLCAWSVGGRLGTEAFFGQGTRLTVV.

Only a few counts were recorded for this clone. This chain uses TRBV28 with TRBJ1-2; 8 bases fit TRBD1. Germline CDR1 reads MDHEN; CDR2 reads SYDVKM. V was clipped by 6 bases and J by 8 bases; unmatched bases: 2. The CDR3 has 11 amino acids. CDR3 bases: TGTGCCAGCAGGGGGACAGGCGGCTACACCTTC. This gives the protein CASRGTGGYTF.

The chain joins TRBV9 to TRBJ2-2; TRBD1 matches 8 bases. Germline CDR1 reads SGDLS; CDR2 reads YYNGEE. CDR3 size: 16 residues. Unmatched junction bases numbered 6, after V lost 0 bases and J lost 5 bases. The CDR3 nucleotides read TGTGCCAGCAGCGTAGAGGACAGGGCGTTGACCGGGGAGCTGTTTTTT. Amino acid sequence: CASSVEDRALTGELFF.

This clone has only one observation. V and J are TRBV2 and TRBJ2-1; 7 bases fit TRBD2. Per germline, CDR1 SNHLY and CDR2 FYNNEI. V lost 2 bases and J lost 6; bases outside the gene matches: 7. The CDR3 totals 15 residues. This CDR3 reads CASSEQLAISNEQFF. The DNA for the CDR3 is TGTGCCAGCAGTGAACAACTAGCGATCAGCAATGAGCAGTTCTTC.

V and J are TRBV6-5 and TRBJ2-2, with a weak D call TRBD2 (6 bases). The germline V and J ends were trimmed by 11 bases and 2 bases, with 15 bases remaining between them. CDR3 length equals 14 residues. Germline V gene sequence: CDR1 MNHEY, CDR2 SVGAGI. CDR3 in DNA: TGTGCCGCTTGGGGACTTAAAAACACCGGGGAGCTGTTTTTT. Its translation: CAAWGLKNTGELFF.

J is TRBJ2-7 and V is TRBV28; TRBD1 aligns across 10 bases. The J segment lost 6 bases and the V segment lost 5 bases, leaving 19 bases of the junction unmatched. The germline V gene encodes CDR1 MDHEN and CDR2 SYDVKM. The CDR3 contains 18 residues. CDR3 sequence (DNA): TGTGCCAGCAGTACCGGAGCAGGGGACAGGGGTGTAATAGGCGAGCAGTACTTC. Protein product: CASSTGAGDRGVIGEQYF.